Given below is one T cell receptor beta chain in context. The data belong to a study of early T cells in non-severe SARS-CoV-2 infection. TCRdb reanalysed the 5' RACE reads using MiXCR and keeps one entry per CDR3 protein. This sample carries around 81,000 distinct CDR3 sequences, 11% to 15% of them seen once, and the ten largest clones take approximately 11%. This CDR3 region has 15 residues. CDR1 SGHNT and CDR2 YYREEE come from the germline V gene (reference sequence). Trimming removed 8 bases at V and 1 base at J, with 18 bases between. Sequencing input: whole blood. The origin of this receptor is an adult who was a healthcare worker with PCR-confirmed SARS-CoV-2 infection or an uninfected control (not recorded which). The chain recombines TRBV5-4 with TRBJ2-5, with D uncertain. CDR3 amino acids: CASQPEPQSQETQYF. The CDR3 coding sequence is TGTGCCAGTCAACCCGAACCCCAGAGCCAAGAGACCCAGTACTTC.